The clone carrying this T cell receptor beta chain was detected ten times or more. These data belong to a study of beta chain features in type 1 diabetes. Study background: When patients were set against healthy donors, age, gender and cell yields were similar.

The germline CDR1 and CDR2 sequences are SGHTA and FQGNSA. The CDR3 sequence is 16 residues long. V was pared by 1 base and J by 3 bases, with 13 bases between. Since all of the isolated RNA was reverse transcribed, expressed TCRB transcripts were what got sequenced. Clones were read by immunoSEQ multiplex PCR, and TCRdb kept only the in-frame ones, dropping some. Of about 140,000 clones listed, roughly 9.3% were seen once; the top ten hold approximately 0.69%. The source of this sequence is a woman in her 40s in good health. Source material: central memory CD4+ T cells from blood. The chain employs TRBV7-2 and TRBJ1-5; D is uncertain. Here the CDR3 DNA reads TGTGCCAGCAGCTTAGTAGCCTCCGGATACAATCAGCCCCAGCATTTT. Translation gives CASSLVASGYNQPQHF.